The sequence of this TCR beta chain was determined in a study of T cells after posttransplantation cyclophosphamide (dated by TCRdb to 2016 to 2018). For the wider study: Using TRB sequencing, the study followed how the T cell repertoire rebuilt after myeloablative bone marrow transplantation with posttransplantation cyclophosphamide given as GVHD prophylaxis. Public TRB sequences were queried against a database of over 3,600 sequences associated with responses to pathogens, tumor antigens, self-antigens and alloantigens. TRB sequencing was also done on up to about 3 additional blood samples from 2 to 5.2 years after transplant in 3 patients, and on pretransplant blood from several patients. Because TRA and TRB clonality correlated tightly in about ten samples, the subsequent TCR analyses were limited to TRB only. TRB sequencing was performed on blood from all 35 or so PTCy patients with 1-year posttransplant specimens. Antigen receptor sequencing covered samples from a few dozen PTCy-treated patients and around 16 of their related bone marrow donors.

The time point label for this specimen denotes: posttransplant day relative to BM transplant. A control cohort of 10 to 11 patients who had been given myeloablative marrow transplants with methotrexate plus a calcineurin inhibitor was sampled 1 year after transplant. Peripheral blood and bone marrow mononuclear cells were isolated by Ficoll-Hypaque density centrifugation and were cryopreserved. What the work shows at the level of the full study, not this receptor alone: The TRB repertoires of T cells infiltrating skin or GI tract showed only limited overlap with the TRB repertoires of T cells in blood. Donor-recipient similarity was low at 1-2 months but rose over the first year, and later blood repertoires were often dominated by donor CD8+ memory clones. Across approximately 45 patients, TRB clonality was highly associated with recipient CMV seropositivity and CMV reactivation, and diversity in PTCy patients was similar to diversity in CNI/methotrexate controls.

Relative to germline, V is missing 9 bases and J is missing 2 bases, with 7 bases of the junction outside any gene match. Spanning cysteine to phenylalanine, the CDR3 consists of 14 amino acids. The kept DNA is CDR3 alone, 42 bases in frame from the first base. From the germline V gene (reference sequence), CDR1 is MNHNY and CDR2 is SVGAGI. In the case of this clone: It has no known antigen specificity. Per-base quality was not reported, and no clone a single base away is much larger than it.

Genomic DNA was used for TRB sequencing, which was performed with the immunoSEQ assay at survey resolution or with the hsTCRB kit. The paper's data handling went like this. Initial read processing used immunoSEQ software, and repertoire analyses used the LymphoSeq R package. Clonality was calculated as 1 minus normalized Shannon entropy, and the Gini coefficient was also calculated for each TRB dataset. To infer phenotypes in unsorted samples, TRB sequences from sorted subsets of the recipient or donor were mapped onto unsorted samples from the same recipient. The table comes from immuneACCESS by way of TCRdb, which keeps in-frame sequences with V and J called. Part of the clones is missing from these tables; in studies checked, under half for an unresolved V gene and the rest for unknown reasons. Clone size and the V and J calls come from that table; the DNA yielded D and trimming. This sample lists around 10,000 clones; around 87% were detected once. The top ten constitute approximately 27% of the sample.

This sequence was found in a male patient aged 25 to 39 who received an allogeneic stem cell transplant from an unrelated donor, was CMV-positive, and had no GVHD. Following transplantation, part of the T cell population may be supplied by the graft donor rather than the patient. The chain uses TRBV6-6 and TRBJ1-5, and 7 junctional nucleotides match TRBD1. This sample comprised PBMCs, obtained after an allogeneic stem cell transplant with a calcineurin inhibitor and methotrexate. The encoded CDR3 is CASLRQGGNQPQHF. The sequenced DNA: TGTGCCAGTCTTAGACAGGGCGGCAATCAGCCCCAGCATTTT.